One T cell receptor (beta chain) is described in this entry. This specimen belongs to a study of T cell changes during pregnancy in multiple sclerosis. Per the germline V gene, CDR1 is SGHNT and CDR2 is YYREEE (reference sequence). Trimming shortened V by 0 bases and J by 2 bases, and 6 bases separated the two germline ends. CDR3 size: 14 residues. Profiled with immunoSEQ multiplex PCR; TCRdb holds only in-frame clones, not every one. The data contain 35,000 to 50,000 clones, about 85% of them seen just once; the ten biggest clones take up roughly 0.9%. The chain has TRBV5-4 and TRBJ2-1; a possible D gene is TRBD2 (6 bases). Sequencing used CD4+ T cells from peripheral blood mononuclear cells, obtained after pregnancy. This sequence was found in a female donor with multiple sclerosis, enrolled in a pregnancy study. In DNA, the CDR3 is TGTGCCAGCAGCTTGGGGGGGGCCTACAATGAGCAGTTCTTC. It translates to CASSLGGAYNEQFF.